This section outlines one T cell receptor (beta chain) sequence together with its context. The antigen remains unidentified. Clones were sequenced by immunoSEQ multiplex PCR, and TCRdb holds only the in-frame ones, with some missing. The table shows about 2.4 million clones, with more than 80% occurring only once. The data were obtained in a study of shared clonotypes between healthy human individuals. Study background: Each donor's CD8 memory used one plate, CD8 naive two, each CD4 subset three.

The CDR3 length is 15 residues. V lost 4 bases to trimming and J lost 5 bases; unmatched junction nucleotides: 7. Germline assignment: CDR1 MNHEY and CDR2 SVGAGI. Healthy HIV-negative adults with no recent acute infections or vaccinations were recruited as donors. Study results and limitations: Clonotypes that were shared across a handful of donors made up around 5% of naive CD4 clonotypes. A reduction in generation probabilities was seen for non-shared clonotypes relative to those shared by all four donors.

Material: naive CD4+ T cells sorted from blood. The sample's subset: CD45RA+ positively selected. The clonotype was recovered from a man aged 18 to 35 in good health. The V and J genes are TRBV6-5 and TRBJ2-7; 11 bases align to TRBD2. CDR3 sequence: CASSSRTSGSNEQYF. In nucleotides, the CDR3 is TGTGCCAGCAGTTCTAGAACTAGCGGGAGCAACGAGCAGTACTTC.